This T cell receptor beta chain was profiled in a study of T cell changes during pregnancy in multiple sclerosis. The germline CDR1 and CDR2 sequences are SEHNR and FQNEAQ (reference sequence). V dropped 5 bases and J dropped 2; count of bases not matched to a gene: 7. The CDR3 has 15 residues. Profiling relied on immunoSEQ multiplex PCR, and the TCRdb table lists in-frame clones only, not all of them. The repertoire holds around 35,000 clones, with roughly nine tenths as singletons. The clonotype originates from a female donor with multiple sclerosis, enrolled in a pregnancy study. The rearrangement joins TRBV7-9 to TRBJ2-7, with 9 positions matching TRBD2. The starting material was CD8+ T cells from peripheral blood mononuclear cells, obtained before pregnancy. The chain's CDR3 is CASSLGTSTTYEQYF. The CDR3 region has the DNA TGTGCCAGCAGCCTCGGGACTAGCACTACCTACGAGCAGTACTTC. The full variable domain, completed using reference TRBV7-9 and TRBJ2-7, is DTGVSQNPRHKITKRGQNVTFRCDPISEHNRLYWYRQTLGQGPEFLTYFQNEAQLEKSRLLSDRFSAERPKGSFSTLEIQRTEQGDSAMYLCASSLGTSTTYEQYFGPGTRLTVT.